The 10 T cell receptor beta chains listed next were all sequenced from one sample in a study of blood T cell repertoires in COVID-19 (dated by TCRdb to between 2020 and 2021). Library preparation employed the immunoSEQ multiplex PCR assay. The table comes from immuneACCESS by way of TCRdb, which keeps in-frame sequences with V and J called. Part of the clones is missing from these tables; in studies checked, under half for an unresolved V gene and the rest for unknown reasons. This sample is represented by 70,000 to 90,000 clones; about 82% of them were singletons. Together, the top ten hold around 7.3% of the sample. The sample was peripheral blood. The receptors were sampled from a man aged 50-59 years with active COVID-19.

This chain uses TRBV5-6 with TRBJ2-7; the D is unclear. The ends were cut back, 6 bases at V and 0 bases at J, with 10 bases in the middle. The CDR3 sequence is 13 residues long. CDR1 is SGHDT and CDR2 is YYEEEE in the germline V gene. The CDR3 DNA reads TGTGCCAGCAAGGCGGTTAGCTCCTACGAGCAGTACTTC. This sequence encodes CASKAVSSYEQYF.

The J gene is TRBJ2-1, the V gene TRBV3-1 (or the pseudogene TRBV3-2); 15 bases align to TRBD2. Per the germline V gene, CDR1 is LGHDT and CDR2 is YNNKEL (reference sequence). Trimming took 4 bases from V and 8 from J; bases not matched to a gene: 6. This CDR3 region has 16 residues. The CDR3 loop is CASSRHGLAGGDEQFF. In DNA, the CDR3 is TGTGCCAGCAGCCGCCACGGACTAGCGGGGGGGGATGAGCAGTTCTTC.

This clone has just one count. The J gene is TRBJ2-1, the V gene TRBV5-1, with 7 bases lining up with TRBD2. The germline CDR1 and CDR2 sequences are SGHRS and YFSETQ. This CDR3 comprises 18 residues. J gave up 2 bases and V 3 bases, and 14 bases lay outside the gene matches. CDR3 sequence: CASSSRGLSNGPYNEQFF. The CDR3 region has the DNA TGCGCCAGCAGCTCGCGGGGACTATCAAACGGGCCCTACAATGAGCAGTTCTTC.

The V call is TRBV24-1, the J call TRBJ2-3; a possible D gene is TRBD2 (6 bases). Trimming shortened V by 5 bases and J by 9 bases, and 8 bases separated the two germline ends. CDR1 and CDR2 from the germline V gene are KGHDR and SFDVKD. This CDR3 spans 11 amino acids. In nucleotides, the CDR3 is TGTGCCACCAGTGGCGGACTAACGCAGTATTTT. Its translation is CATSGGLTQYF.

J is TRBJ2-7 and V is TRBV29-1; tentative D call: TRBD1 (6 bases). The ends were cut back, 8 bases at V and 0 bases at J, with 14 bases in the middle. The CDR3 covers 13 residues. Germline V gene data show CDR1 as SQVTM and CDR2 as ANQGSEA. The CDR3 loop is CSSLDRHSYEQYF. CDR3 DNA sequence: TGCAGCTCACTCGACAGGCACTCCTACGAGCAGTACTTC.

This chain joins TRBV5-1 and TRBJ2-7; 8 bases agree with TRBD1. This CDR3 contains 14 residues. With V trimmed by 5 bases and J by 7 bases, 11 bases remained unmatched. Germline V gene data show CDR1 as SGHRS and CDR2 as YFSETQ. CDR3 coding DNA: TGCGCCAGCAGACAAAACCAGGGGGCGGGAGAGCAGTACTTC. Translating gives CASRQNQGAGEQYF.

This chain links TRBV5-1 with TRBJ1-1; the D gene is possibly TRBD1 (6 bases). Between the trimmed V and J ends, which lost 0 bases and 1 base, there was a span of 13 bases. This CDR3 contains 16 residues. Germline V CDR1 and CDR2: SGHRS, YFSETQ. This chain's CDR3 is CASSLAPDRPNTEAFF. The CDR3 DNA is TGCGCCAGCAGCTTGGCCCCCGACAGGCCGAACACTGAAGCTTTCTTT.

The genes are TRBV18 and TRBJ2-1, with 10 bases identical to TRBD1. The CDR3 length is 15 residues. Trimming took 3 bases from V and 3 from J; bases not matched to a gene: 2. Germline V gives CDR1 KGHSH, CDR2 LQKENI. The CDR3 loop reads CASSPDRGDYNEQFF. The CDR3 DNA reads as TGTGCCAGCTCACCGGACAGGGGGGACTACAATGAGCAGTTCTTC.

The chain carries TRBV7-3 and TRBJ1-1; D may be TRBD1 (6 bases). V was clipped by 5 bases and J by 4 bases, with 11 bases between them. There are 13 residues in the CDR3. Germline-derived CDR1 and CDR2 are SGHTA and FQGTGA. CDR3 sequence: CASSRDKSTEAFF. The CDR3 nucleotides read TGTGCCAGCAGCAGGGACAAATCCACTGAAGCTTTCTTT.

The rearrangement joins TRBV2 to TRBJ1-2, with D perhaps TRBD1 (5 bases). Germline V gives CDR1 SNHLY, CDR2 FYNNEI. This CDR3 spans 14 amino acids. CDR3: CAQGGGTRMGGYTF. The CDR3 nucleotides are TGTGCTCAAGGTGGGGGGACCCGCATGGGGGGCTACACCTTC.